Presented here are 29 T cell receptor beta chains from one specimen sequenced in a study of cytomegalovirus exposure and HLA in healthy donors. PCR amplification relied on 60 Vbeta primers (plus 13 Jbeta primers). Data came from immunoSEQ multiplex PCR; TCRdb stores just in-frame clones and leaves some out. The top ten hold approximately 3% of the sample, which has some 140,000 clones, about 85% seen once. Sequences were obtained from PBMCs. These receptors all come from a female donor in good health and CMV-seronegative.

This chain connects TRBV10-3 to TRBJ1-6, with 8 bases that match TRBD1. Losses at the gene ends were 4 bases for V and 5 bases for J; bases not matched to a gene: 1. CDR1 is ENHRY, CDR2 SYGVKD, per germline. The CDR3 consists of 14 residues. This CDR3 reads CAISGTGNNSPLHF. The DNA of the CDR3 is TGTGCCATCAGTGGGACAGGGAATAATTCACCCCTCCACTTT.

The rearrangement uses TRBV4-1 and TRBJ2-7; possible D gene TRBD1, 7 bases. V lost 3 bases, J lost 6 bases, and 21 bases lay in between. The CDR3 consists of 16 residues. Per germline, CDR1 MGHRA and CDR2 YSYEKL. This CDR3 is CASSQLQGSAGGEQYF. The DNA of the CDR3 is TGCGCCAGCAGCCAGTTACAGGGGAGCGCCGGGGGCGAGCAGTACTTC.

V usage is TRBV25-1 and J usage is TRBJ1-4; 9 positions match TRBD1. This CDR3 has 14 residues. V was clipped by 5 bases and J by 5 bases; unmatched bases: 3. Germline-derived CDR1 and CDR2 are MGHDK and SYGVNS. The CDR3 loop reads CASSRQGENEKLFF. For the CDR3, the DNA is TGTGCCAGCAGTCGACAGGGGGAGAATGAAAAACTGTTTTTT.

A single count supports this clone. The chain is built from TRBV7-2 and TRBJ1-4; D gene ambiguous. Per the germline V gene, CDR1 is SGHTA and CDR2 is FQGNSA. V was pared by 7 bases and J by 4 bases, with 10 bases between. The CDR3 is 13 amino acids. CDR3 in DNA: TGTGCCAGCACGGGGAGGGTTAATGAAAAACTGTTTTTT. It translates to CASTGRVNEKLFF.

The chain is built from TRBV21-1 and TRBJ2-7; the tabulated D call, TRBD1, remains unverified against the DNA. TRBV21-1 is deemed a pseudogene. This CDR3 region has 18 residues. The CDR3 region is CASSKEGDRGPTVYEQYF. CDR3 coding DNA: TGTGCCAGCAGCAAAGAAGGAGACAGGGGGCCTACCGTTTACGAGCAGTACTTC.

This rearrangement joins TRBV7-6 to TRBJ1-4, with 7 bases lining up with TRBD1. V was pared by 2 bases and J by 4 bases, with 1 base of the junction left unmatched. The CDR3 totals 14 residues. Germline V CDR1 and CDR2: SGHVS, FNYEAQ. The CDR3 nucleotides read TGTGCCAGCAGCTTATGGGACAGTAATGAAAAACTGTTTTTT. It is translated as CASSLWDSNEKLFF.

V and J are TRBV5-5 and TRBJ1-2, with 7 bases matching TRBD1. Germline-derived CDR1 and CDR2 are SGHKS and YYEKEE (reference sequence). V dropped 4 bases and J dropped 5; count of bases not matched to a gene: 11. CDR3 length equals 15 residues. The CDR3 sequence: CASSIGTARGYGYTF. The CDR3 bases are TGTGCCAGCAGCATCGGGACAGCCCGAGGGTATGGCTACACCTTC.

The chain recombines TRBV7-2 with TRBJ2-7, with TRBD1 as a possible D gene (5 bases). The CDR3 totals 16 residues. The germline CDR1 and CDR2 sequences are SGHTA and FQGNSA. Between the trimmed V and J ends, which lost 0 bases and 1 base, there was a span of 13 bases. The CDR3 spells CASSLAPRVDSYEQYF. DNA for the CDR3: TGTGCCAGCAGCTTAGCGCCCAGGGTGGATTCCTACGAGCAGTACTTC.

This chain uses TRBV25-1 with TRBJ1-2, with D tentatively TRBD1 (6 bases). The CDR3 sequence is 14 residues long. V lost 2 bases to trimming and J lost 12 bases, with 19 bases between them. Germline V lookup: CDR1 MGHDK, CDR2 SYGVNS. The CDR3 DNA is TGTGCCAGCAGTGAACCTGGGGGCAGGGGAATCCACACCTTC. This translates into CASSEPGGRGIHTF.

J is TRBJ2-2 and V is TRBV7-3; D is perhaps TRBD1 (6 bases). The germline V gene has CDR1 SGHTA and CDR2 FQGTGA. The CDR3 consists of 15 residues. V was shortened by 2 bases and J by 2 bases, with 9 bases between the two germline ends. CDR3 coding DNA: TGTGCCAGCAGCTTACGAGGGGGTAACACCGGGGAGCTGTTTTTT. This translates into CASSLRGGNTGELFF.

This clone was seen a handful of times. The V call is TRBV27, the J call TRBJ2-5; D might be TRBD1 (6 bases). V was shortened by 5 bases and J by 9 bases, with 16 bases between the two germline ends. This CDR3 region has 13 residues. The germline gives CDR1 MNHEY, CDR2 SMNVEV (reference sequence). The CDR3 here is CASSPRGLGAQYF. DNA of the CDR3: TGTGCCAGCAGTCCGAGGGGGTTGGGCGCCCAGTACTTC.

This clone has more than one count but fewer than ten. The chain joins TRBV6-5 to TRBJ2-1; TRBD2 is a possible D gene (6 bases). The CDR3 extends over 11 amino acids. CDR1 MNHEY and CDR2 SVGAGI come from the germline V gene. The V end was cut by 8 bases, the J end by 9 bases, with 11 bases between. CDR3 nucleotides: TGTGCCAGCGGAGGGAGGATTGAGCAGTTCTTC. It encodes CASGGRIEQFF.

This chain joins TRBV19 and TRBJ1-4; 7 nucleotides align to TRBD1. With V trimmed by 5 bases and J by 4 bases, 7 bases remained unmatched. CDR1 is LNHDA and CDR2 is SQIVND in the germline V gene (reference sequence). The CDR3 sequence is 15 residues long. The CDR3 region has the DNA TGTGCCAGTAGTCCTAACAGGGGCTATAATGAAAAACTGTTTTTT. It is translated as CASSPNRGYNEKLFF.

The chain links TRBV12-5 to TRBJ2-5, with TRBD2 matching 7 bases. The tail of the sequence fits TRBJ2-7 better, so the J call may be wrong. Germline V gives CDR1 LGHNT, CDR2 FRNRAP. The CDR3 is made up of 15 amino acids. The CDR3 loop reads CASGSAAGASYEQYF. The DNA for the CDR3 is TGTGCTAGTGGTAGCGCGGCGGGAGCATCCTACGAGCAGTACTTC.

In DNA form, the CDR3 reads TGTGCCACCAGCAGAGTTCCAGGTTTGGGGAGGGGGAATGAAAAACTGTTTTTT. Amino acids: CATSRVPGLGRGNEKLFF. The chain links TRBV15 to TRBJ1-4; possible D gene TRBD1, 6 bases. Germline V gives CDR1 LNHNV, CDR2 YYDKDF (reference sequence). Trimming left V 1 base short and J 5 bases short, with 20 bases between. This CDR3 region has 18 residues.

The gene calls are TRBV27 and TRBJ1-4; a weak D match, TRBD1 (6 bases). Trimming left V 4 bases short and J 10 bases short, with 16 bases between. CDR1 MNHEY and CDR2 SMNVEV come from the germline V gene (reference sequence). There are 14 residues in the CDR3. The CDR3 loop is CASSSSRGRGKLFF. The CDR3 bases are TGTGCCAGCAGTTCCTCCAGGGGTAGGGGAAAACTGTTTTTT.

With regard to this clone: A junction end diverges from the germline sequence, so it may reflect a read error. As DNA, the CDR3 is TGTGCCAGTAGCGTGACAGGGGGCGTGAACAGCGGGGAGCTGTTTTTT. This gives the protein CASSVTGGVNSGELFF. The chain is built from TRBV19 and TRBJ2-2; 10 bases agree with TRBD1. CDR3 length: 16 amino acids. The germline CDR1 and CDR2 sequences are LNHDA and SQIVND (reference sequence).

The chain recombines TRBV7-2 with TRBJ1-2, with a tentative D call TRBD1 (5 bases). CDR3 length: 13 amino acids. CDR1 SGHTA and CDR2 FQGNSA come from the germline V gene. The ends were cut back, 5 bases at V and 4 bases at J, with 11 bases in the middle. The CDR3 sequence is CASSNRQTYGYTF. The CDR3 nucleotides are TGTGCCAGCAGCAACAGACAGACCTATGGCTACACCTTC.

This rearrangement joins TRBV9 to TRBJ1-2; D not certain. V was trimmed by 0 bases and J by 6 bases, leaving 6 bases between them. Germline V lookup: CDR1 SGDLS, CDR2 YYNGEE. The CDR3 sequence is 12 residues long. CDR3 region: CASSVDENGYTF. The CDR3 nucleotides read TGTGCCAGCAGCGTAGATGAGAATGGCTACACCTTC. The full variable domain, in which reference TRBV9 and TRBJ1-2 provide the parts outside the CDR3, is DSGVTQTPKHLITATGQRVTLRCSPRSGDLSVYWYQQSLDQGLQFLIQYYNGEERAKGNILERFSAQQFPDLHSELNLSSLELGDSALYFCASSVDENGYTFGSGTRLTVV.

This CDR3 reads CASSVRTGDTGELFF. The CDR3 nucleotides are TGTGCCAGCAGCGTGAGGACAGGGGATACCGGGGAGCTGTTTTTT. The V gene is TRBV9, the J gene TRBJ2-2; 9 bases are shared with TRBD1. J gave up 5 bases and V 2 bases, and 4 bases lay outside the gene matches. The CDR3 runs to 15 residues. CDR1 and CDR2 (germline): SGDLS, YYNGEE.

CDR3 nucleotides: TGCGCCAGCAGCTTGGTTCCAGGGCCGGGTTACGAGCAGTACTTC. Its protein is CASSLVPGPGYEQYF. The chain carries TRBV5-1 and TRBJ2-7; D possibly corresponds to TRBD1 (5 bases). Germline V gives CDR1 SGHRS, CDR2 YFSETQ. Between the trimmed V and J ends, which lost 0 bases and 4 bases, there was a span of 14 bases. CDR3 length: 15 amino acids. The full variable domain, rest sourced from reference TRBV5-1 and TRBJ2-7, is KAGVTQTPRYLIKTRGQQVTLSCSPISGHRSVSWYQQTPGQGLQFLFEYFSETQRNKGNFPGRFSGRQFSNSRSEMNVSTLELGDSALYLCASSLVPGPGYEQYFGPGTRLTVT.

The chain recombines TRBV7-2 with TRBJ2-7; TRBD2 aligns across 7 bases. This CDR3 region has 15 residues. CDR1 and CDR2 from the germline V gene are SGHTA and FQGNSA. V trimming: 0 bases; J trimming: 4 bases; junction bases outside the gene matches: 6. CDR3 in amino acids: CASSLAAGAAYEQYF. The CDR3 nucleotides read TGTGCCAGCAGCTTAGCGGCGGGAGCAGCTTACGAGCAGTACTTC.

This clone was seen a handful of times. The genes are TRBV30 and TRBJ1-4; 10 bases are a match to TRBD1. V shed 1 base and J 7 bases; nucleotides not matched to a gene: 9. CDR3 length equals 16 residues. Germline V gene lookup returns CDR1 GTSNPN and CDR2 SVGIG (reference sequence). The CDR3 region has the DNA TGTGCCTGGAGTGCTGGGACAGGGGATATGGTTGAAAAACTGTTTTTT. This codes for CAWSAGTGDMVEKLFF.

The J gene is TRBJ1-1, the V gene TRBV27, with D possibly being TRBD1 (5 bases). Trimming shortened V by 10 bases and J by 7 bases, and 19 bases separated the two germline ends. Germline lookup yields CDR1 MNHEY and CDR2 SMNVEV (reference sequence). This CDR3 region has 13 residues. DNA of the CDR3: TGTGCCACCATAACAGGCGGCGGCGGTGAAGCTTTCTTT. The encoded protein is CATITGGGGEAFF.

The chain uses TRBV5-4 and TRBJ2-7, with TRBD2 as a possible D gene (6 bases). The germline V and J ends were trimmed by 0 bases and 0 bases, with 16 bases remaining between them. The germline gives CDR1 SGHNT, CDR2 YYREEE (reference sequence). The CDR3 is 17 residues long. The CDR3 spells CASSLGGGGTSSYEQYF. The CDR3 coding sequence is TGTGCCAGCAGCTTGGGGGGTGGAGGGACCAGCTCCTACGAGCAGTACTTC.

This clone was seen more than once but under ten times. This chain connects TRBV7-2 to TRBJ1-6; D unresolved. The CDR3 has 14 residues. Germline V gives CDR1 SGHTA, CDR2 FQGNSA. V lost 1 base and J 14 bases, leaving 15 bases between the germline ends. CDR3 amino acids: CASSLVGQGVALHF. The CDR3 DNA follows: TGTGCCAGCAGCTTAGTCGGTCAAGGAGTGGCCCTCCACTTT.

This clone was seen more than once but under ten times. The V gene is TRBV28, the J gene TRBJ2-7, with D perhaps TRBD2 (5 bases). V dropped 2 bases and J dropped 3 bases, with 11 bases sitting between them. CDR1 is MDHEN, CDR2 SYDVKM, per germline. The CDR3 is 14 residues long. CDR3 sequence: CASSLVGALYEQYF. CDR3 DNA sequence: TGTGCCAGCAGTTTAGTGGGAGCCCTCTACGAGCAGTACTTC. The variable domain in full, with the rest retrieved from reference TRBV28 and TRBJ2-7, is DVKVTQSSRYLVKRTGEKVFLECVQDMDHENMFWYRQDPGLGLRLIYFSYDVKMKEKGDIPEGYSVSREKKERFSLILESASTNQTSMYLCASSLVGALYEQYFGPGTRLTVT.

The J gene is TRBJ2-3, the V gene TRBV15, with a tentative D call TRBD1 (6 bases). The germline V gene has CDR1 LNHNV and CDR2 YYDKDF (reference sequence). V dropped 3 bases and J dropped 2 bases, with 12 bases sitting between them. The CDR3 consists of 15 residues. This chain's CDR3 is CATSRAPGATDTQYF. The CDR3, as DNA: TGTGCCACCAGCAGGGCCCCAGGGGCCACAGATACGCAGTATTTT.

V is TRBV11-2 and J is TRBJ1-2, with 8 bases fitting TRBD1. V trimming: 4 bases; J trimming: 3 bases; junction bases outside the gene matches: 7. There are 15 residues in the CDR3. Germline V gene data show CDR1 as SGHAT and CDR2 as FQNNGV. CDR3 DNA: TGTGCCAGCAGCTCCATCAGGGGGCCGGACTATGGCTACACCTTC. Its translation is CASSSIRGPDYGYTF.